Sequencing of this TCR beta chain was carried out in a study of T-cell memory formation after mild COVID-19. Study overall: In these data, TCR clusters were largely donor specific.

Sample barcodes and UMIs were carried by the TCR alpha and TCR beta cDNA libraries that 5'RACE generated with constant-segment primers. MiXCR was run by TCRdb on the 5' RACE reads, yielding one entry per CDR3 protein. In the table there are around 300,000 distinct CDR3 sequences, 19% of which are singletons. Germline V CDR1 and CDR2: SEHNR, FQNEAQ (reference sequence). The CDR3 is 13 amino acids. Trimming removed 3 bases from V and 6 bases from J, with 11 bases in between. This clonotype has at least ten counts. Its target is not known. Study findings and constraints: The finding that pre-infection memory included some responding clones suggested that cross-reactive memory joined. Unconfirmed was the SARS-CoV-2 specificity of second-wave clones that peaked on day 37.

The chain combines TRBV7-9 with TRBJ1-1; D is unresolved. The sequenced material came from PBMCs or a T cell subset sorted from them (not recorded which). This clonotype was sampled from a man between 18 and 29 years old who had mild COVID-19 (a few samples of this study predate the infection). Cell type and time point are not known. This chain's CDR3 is CASSFPGTPEAFF. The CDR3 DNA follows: TGTGCCAGCAGCTTCCCCGGCACCCCTGAAGCTTTCTTT. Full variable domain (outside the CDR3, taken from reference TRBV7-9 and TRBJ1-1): DTGVSQNPRHKITKRGQNVTFRCDPISEHNRLYWYRQTLGQGPEFLTYFQNEAQLEKSRLLSDRFSAERPKGSFSTLEIQRTEQGDSAMYLCASSFPGTPEAFFGQGTRLTVV.